The source of this TCR beta chain is a study of post-analysis software for immune sequencing data. The wider study: The disease courses spanned relapsing-remitting, secondary progressive and progressive-relapsing forms of multiple sclerosis. Study-wide findings and caveats: The study found significantly lower normalized Chao1 diversity in multiple sclerosis patients than in controls. Patients used roughly five TRBV segments, including TRBV5-6, TRBV5-1 and TRBV20-1, more often than controls. Those samples that were prepared in the same batch co-clustered strongly by F measure.

CDR3 length equals 12 residues. The V gene lost 3 bases and the J gene lost 7 bases, with 7 bases spanning the gap. The V gene's germline CDR1 is LNHDA and CDR2 SQIVND (reference sequence). With respect to this clonotype: What it recognizes is unknown.

cDNA libraries for TCR beta contained unique molecular identifiers. Yield was 500,000 to 600,000 cDNA molecules from 1 to 10 million T cells. TCRdb re-derived calls from the PCR reads in MiXCR, one entry per CDR3 protein. The data hold around 260,000 distinct CDR3 sequences, with 30% to 45% observed a single time. This chain connects TRBV19 to TRBJ1-5; D remains unclear. Sequences were obtained from blood. The TCR originated in a girl aged 5 to 17 with multiple sclerosis. The CDR3 sequence is CASSMFGQPQHF. CDR3 in DNA: TGTGCCAGTAGTATGTTCGGCCAGCCCCAGCATTTT.